Each of the 13 T cell receptor beta chains below was sequenced from the same sample in a study of CD8 T cells in Susac syndrome. Random hexamers served to reverse transcribe roughly 0.45 to 1 ug RNA. TCRdb redid the calling of the immunoSEQ multiplex PCR reads with MiXCR, one entry per CDR3 protein. The sample holds 140,000 or so distinct CDR3 sequences; roughly 94% are singletons and the top ten take over 0.07%. Sequences were obtained from CD4+ T cells from PBMCs. Source of these receptors: a human donor in good health.

The chain links TRBV7-9 to TRBJ1-2, with 8 bases identical to TRBD1. This CDR3 spans 16 amino acids. Unmatched junction bases numbered 13, after V lost 7 bases and J lost 3 bases. Per the germline V gene, CDR1 is SEHNR and CDR2 is FQNEAQ (reference sequence). CDR3 protein: CASTEGPGQGHYGYTF. The CDR3 region has the DNA TGTGCCAGCACCGAAGGCCCCGGACAGGGTCACTATGGCTACACCTTC. Full variable domain (remainder filled in from reference TRBV7-9 and TRBJ1-2): DTGVSQNPRHKITKRGQNVTFRCDPISEHNRLYWYRQTLGQGPEFLTYFQNEAQLEKSRLLSDRFSAERPKGSFSTLEIQRTEQGDSAMYLCASTEGPGQGHYGYTFGSGTRLTVV.

This chain connects TRBV20-1 to TRBJ2-7, with 8 nucleotides matching TRBD2. The CDR3 spans 15 residues. Germline V CDR1 and CDR2: DFQATT, SNEGSKA (reference sequence). J lost 4 bases, V lost 0 bases, and 8 bases had no gene match. CDR3 nucleotide sequence: TGCAGTGCTAGAGACTATAGCGGGATAAATTACGAGCAGTACTTC. This sequence encodes CSARDYSGINYEQYF.

The CDR3 DNA reads TGTGCCACCAGCCCAGGGGGCACTGAAGCTTTCTTT. Protein: CATSPGGTEAFF. The chain joins TRBV12-3 or TRBV12-4 to TRBJ1-1, with TRBD1 matching 7 bases. The length of the CDR3 is 12 residues. After removal of 10 bases from V and 4 bases from J, the junction contained 6 bases not matched to a gene.

The V call is TRBV4-1, the J call TRBJ1-5; 9 bases agree with TRBD1. The CDR3 is 15 amino acids. Germline V lookup: CDR1 MGHRA, CDR2 YSYEKL. V was pared by 4 bases and J by 4 bases, with 5 bases of the junction left unmatched. CDR3 DNA: TGCGCCAGCAGCCGGGACAGGGCTGGGAATCAGCCCCAGCATTTT. Translation: CASSRDRAGNQPQHF.

The chain joins TRBV12-3 or TRBV12-4 to TRBJ2-2; 7 nucleotides agree with TRBD2. CDR3 size: 15 residues. Unmatched junction bases numbered 10, after V lost 10 bases and J lost 2 bases. DNA for the CDR3: TGTGCCACGAAAAACGGACTAGGCAACACCGGGGAGCTGTTTTTT. It specifies CATKNGLGNTGELFF.

V gene TRBV30 combines with J gene TRBJ2-7, with 8 bases matching TRBD2. CDR3 length: 14 residues. V lost 1 base and J lost 3; bases outside the gene matches: 5. The V gene's germline CDR1 is GTSNPN and CDR2 SVGIG (reference sequence). The CDR3 DNA reads TGTGCCTGGAGTGCCAGCGGGGGATTCTACGAGCAGTACTTC. It yields the protein CAWSASGGFYEQYF. Based on the CDR3 plus reference TRBV30 and TRBJ2-7, the full variable domain is SQTIHQWPATLVQPVGSPLSLECTVEGTSNPNLYWYRQAAGRGLQLLFYSVGIGQISSEVPQNLSASRPQDRQFILSSKKLLLSDSGFYLCAWSASGGFYEQYFGPGTRLTVT.

The V gene is TRBV20-1, the J gene TRBJ2-3, with 9 bases fitting TRBD2. This CDR3 contains 13 residues. CDR1 and CDR2 from the germline V gene are DFQATT and SNEGSKA (reference sequence). Unmatched junction bases numbered 1, after V lost 2 bases and J lost 4 bases. The CDR3 region has the DNA TGCAGTGCTAGAAAGCGGGAGGCAGATACGCAGTATTTT. It encodes CSARKREADTQYF.

The chain carries TRBV9 and TRBJ2-1; 8 bases agree with TRBD2. CDR3 length: 14 residues. Germline assignment: CDR1 SGDLS and CDR2 YYNGEE. The V and J ends lost 6 bases and 1 base, in that order; junction bases with no gene match: 3. The CDR3 sequence is CASTAGGSYNEQFF. The CDR3 nucleotides are TGTGCCAGCACGGCGGGAGGATCCTACAATGAGCAGTTCTTC.

V usage is TRBV3-1 and J usage is TRBJ2-7, with a possible D match to TRBD2 (6 bases). The CDR3 consists of 16 residues. With 1 base removed from V and 6 bases from J, the gap between germline ends came to 19 bases. Germline-derived CDR1 and CDR2 are LGHDT and YNNKEL (reference sequence). The CDR3 region has the DNA TGTGCCAGCAGCCAAGTTCCAAGCGGGTTTGCTCCCGAGCAGTACTTC. Its protein product is CASSQVPSGFAPEQYF.

The rearrangement uses TRBV3-1 and TRBJ1-2; D is unclear. The CDR3 is 14 residues long. V was pared by 2 bases and J by 8 bases, with 15 bases between. The germline V gene encodes CDR1 LGHDT and CDR2 YNNKEL (reference sequence). CDR3 amino acids: CASSQLLRDAGYTF. CDR3 in DNA: TGTGCCAGCAGCCAACTTTTAAGGGATGCGGGCTACACCTTC.

In DNA form, the CDR3 reads TGCGCCAGCAGTTCGGCTATAAACTATGGCTACACCTTC. This sequence encodes CASSSAINYGYTF. The V gene is TRBV5-1, the J gene TRBJ1-2; D gene unclear. There are 13 residues in the CDR3. Germline lookup yields CDR1 SGHRS and CDR2 YFSETQ. V lost 5 bases and J 2 bases, leaving 10 bases between the germline ends.

V usage is TRBV24-1 and J usage is TRBJ2-7; D perhaps matches TRBD1 (6 bases). Germline CDR1 reads KGHDR; CDR2 reads SFDVKD. The V gene lost 4 bases and the J gene lost 4 bases, with 10 bases spanning the gap. The CDR3 runs to 13 residues. The DNA of the CDR3 is TGTGCCACCAGTGACCCCGGACAGTACGAGCAGTACTTC. It is translated as CATSDPGQYEQYF.

The J gene is TRBJ1-2, the V gene TRBV12-3 or TRBV12-4; D perhaps matches TRBD1 (5 bases). Deletions cut 6 bases from V and 8 bases from J, with 19 bases between. The CDR3 has 14 residues. CDR3 nucleotides: TGTGCCAGCAGCCCTGGTCAGACAGACGGGGGCTACACCTTC. Its protein product is CASSPGQTDGGYTF.